The next 19 T cell receptor beta chains were all read from a single sample in a study of cytotoxic CD8 clonotypes in ibrutinib-treated CLL. Sequencing used immunoSEQ multiplex PCR; TCRdb keeps in-frame clones, though not all of them. Among roughly 150,000 clones, roughly three quarters were seen once, and the ten largest hold approximately 5.1%. The sequencing here drew on PBMCs, taken after 24 months of ibrutinib treatment. These receptors all come from a human donor with chronic lymphocytic leukemia.

The chain combines TRBV28 with TRBJ1-4, with D possibly being TRBD1 (5 bases). CDR1 and CDR2 from the germline V gene are MDHEN and SYDVKM. This CDR3 spans 12 amino acids. Trimming shortened V by 11 bases and J by 3 bases, and 10 bases separated the two germline ends. CDR3 nucleotide sequence: TGTGCCGCGGGGGACTCTAATGAAAAACTGTTTTTT. As protein: CAAGDSNEKLFF.

The V gene is TRBV6-1, the J gene TRBJ2-7, with D tentatively TRBD1 (5 bases). Germline loops: CDR1 MNHNS, CDR2 SASEGT. The CDR3 totals 14 residues. V was pared by 6 bases and J by 1 base, with 13 bases between. For the CDR3, the DNA is TGTGCCAGCAGAGACCGTCAGGGATCCTACGAGCAGTACTTC. This sequence encodes CASRDRQGSYEQYF.

In the case of this clone: A much larger clone differs from this one at a single base, so this may be a read error. V gene TRBV11-2 combines with J gene TRBJ2-3; either TRBD1 or TRBD2 may fit D (6 bases each). The germline gives CDR1 SGHAT, CDR2 FQNNGV. The CDR3 is 15 residues long. CDR3 amino acids: CASSLDGGLTDAQYF. CDR3 nucleotide sequence: TGTGCCAGCAGCTTAGATGGGGGGCTCACAGATGCGCAGTATTTT.

This clone has just one count. This rearrangement joins TRBV7-9 to TRBJ2-3, with TRBD2 matching over 12 bases. Per germline, CDR1 SEHNR and CDR2 FQNEAQ (reference sequence). The CDR3 has 18 amino acids. With 0 bases clipped from V and 4 bases from J, the junction kept 8 bases outside the gene matches. In nucleotides, the CDR3 is TGTGCCAGCAGCTTAGCCCGCACTAGCGGGAGGTCCCCAGATACGCAGTATTTT. It codes for CASSLARTSGRSPDTQYF.

The V gene is TRBV6-6, the J gene TRBJ1-2; no clear D. Germline CDR1 and CDR2: MNHNY and SVGAGI (reference sequence). V lost 5 bases and J 8 bases, leaving 15 bases between the germline ends. The CDR3 contains 13 residues. CDR3 loop: CASSGGPGGGYTF. The CDR3 DNA reads as TGTGCCAGCAGTGGCGGCCCAGGAGGGGGCTACACCTTC.

The chain combines TRBV5-4 with TRBJ2-3; 10 nucleotides agree with TRBD2. Germline CDR1 SGHNT, CDR2 YYREEE (reference sequence). CDR3 length: 13 residues. The V segment lost 10 bases and the J segment 0 bases; nucleotides outside the gene matches: 2. The CDR3 region is CAGSGGSTDTQYF. In DNA, the CDR3 is TGTGCCGGTAGCGGGGGGAGCACAGATACGCAGTATTTT.

In this sample, this clone turned up a few times. The V call is TRBV28, the J call TRBJ2-1; no firm D call. Germline V lookup: CDR1 MDHEN, CDR2 SYDVKM. Trimming removed 5 bases from V and 8 bases from J, with 10 bases in between. The CDR3 runs 12 residues. The DNA for the CDR3 is TGTGCCAGCAGTCCGCCCCGGGATGAGCAGTTCTTC. It specifies CASSPPRDEQFF.

The CDR3 sequence is CASSPGQEDGYTF. CDR3 DNA: TGTGCCAGCAGCCCAGGACAGGAGGATGGCTACACCTTC. This chain joins TRBV7-9 and TRBJ1-2; 7 nucleotides match TRBD1. V trimming: 5 bases; J trimming: 6 bases; junction bases outside the gene matches: 6. Looked up from germline, CDR1 is SEHNR and CDR2 is FQNEAQ (reference sequence). The CDR3 is 13 amino acids. Based on the CDR3 plus reference TRBV7-9 and TRBJ1-2, the full variable domain is DTGVSQNPRHKITKRGQNVTFRCDPISEHNRLYWYRQTLGQGPEFLTYFQNEAQLEKSRLLSDRFSAERPKGSFSTLEIQRTEQGDSAMYLCASSPGQEDGYTFGSGTRLTVV.

V and J are TRBV9 and TRBJ2-3, with 9 bases aligning to TRBD2. The CDR3 has 14 amino acids. Germline V gene data show CDR1 as SGDLS and CDR2 as YYNGEE. V trimming: 6 bases; J trimming: 2 bases; junction bases outside the gene matches: 4. CDR3 loop: CASNPSGDTDTQYF. CDR3 in DNA: TGTGCCAGCAACCCTAGCGGGGACACAGATACGCAGTATTTT. Full variable domain (outside the CDR3, taken from reference TRBV9 and TRBJ2-3): DSGVTQTPKHLITATGQRVTLRCSPRSGDLSVYWYQQSLDQGLQFLIQYYNGEERAKGNILERFSAQQFPDLHSELNLSSLELGDSALYFCASNPSGDTDTQYFGPGTRLTVL.

This clone was detected many times. This sample includes further DNA sequences coding for the same CDR3. This chain uses TRBV28 with TRBJ2-1, with D possibly TRBD2 on 5 matching bases. V lost 2 bases and J lost 6, with 5 bases in between. This CDR3 has 12 amino acids. Germline V lookup: CDR1 MDHEN, CDR2 SYDVKM. CDR3 nucleotides: TGTGCCAGCAGTTTAGCGGGCAATGAGCAGTTCTTC. This encodes CASSLAGNEQFF. Using reference TRBV28 and TRBJ2-1 for the parts outside the CDR3, the full variable domain is DVKVTQSSRYLVKRTGEKVFLECVQDMDHENMFWYRQDPGLGLRLIYFSYDVKMKEKGDIPEGYSVSREKKERFSLILESASTNQTSMYLCASSLAGNEQFFGPGTRLTVL.

To note about this clone: The junction shows a germline mismatch at one end, possibly a read error. This chain uses TRBV7-9 with TRBJ2-3; the D gene is possibly TRBD1 (5 bases). Germline V CDR1 and CDR2: SEHNR, FQNEAQ (reference sequence). The CDR3 loop spans 12 amino acids. In nucleotides, the CDR3 is TGTGTCAGCAGCTTCGGGCAGGGCGTAGTGTATTTT. Its translation: CVSSFGQGVVYF.

This chain joins TRBV19 and TRBJ2-5; no definite D call. With 9 bases removed from V and 1 base from J, the gap between germline ends came to 18 bases. From germline, CDR1 is LNHDA and CDR2 SQIVND (reference sequence). CDR3 length: 15 amino acids. The CDR3 coding sequence is TGTGCCAGCCGACCCGGTGATATCCTCCAAGAGACCCAGTACTTC. This sequence encodes CASRPGDILQETQYF.

This clone was observed a handful of times. J is TRBJ1-6 and V is TRBV5-1, with D maybe TRBD1 (6 bases). Germline V lookup: CDR1 SGHRS, CDR2 YFSETQ. V gave up 0 bases and J gave up 9 bases, with 13 bases separating them. The CDR3 loop spans 15 amino acids. This CDR3 is CASSLAVGAGSPLHF. The CDR3 coding sequence is TGCGCCAGCAGCTTGGCAGTGGGGGCGGGTTCACCCCTCCACTTT.

V is TRBV28 and J is TRBJ2-7; 9 bases are a match to TRBD2. The CDR3 is made up of 14 amino acids. CDR1 MDHEN and CDR2 SYDVKM come from the germline V gene. J gave up 3 bases and V 7 bases, and 7 bases lay outside the gene matches. CDR3 loop: CASTGGRAGYEQYF. CDR3 nucleotide sequence: TGTGCCAGCACGGGCGGGAGGGCCGGCTACGAGCAGTACTTC.

V usage is TRBV28 and J usage is TRBJ1-6; D is perhaps TRBD1 (6 bases). V was shortened by 5 bases and J by 10 bases, with 18 bases between the two germline ends. Germline V gene sequence: CDR1 MDHEN, CDR2 SYDVKM. The CDR3 is 15 amino acids. CDR3 in amino acids: CASSPPGGARSPLHF. Here the CDR3 DNA reads TGTGCCAGCAGTCCCCCGGGGGGGGCACGGTCACCCCTCCACTTT.

This chain uses TRBV7-8 with TRBJ2-5, with TRBD2 as a possible D gene (7 bases). The CDR3 sequence is 14 residues long. Per the germline V gene, CDR1 is SGHVS and CDR2 is FQNEAQ. Trimming shortened V by 7 bases and J by 5 bases, and 17 bases separated the two germline ends. The CDR3: CASISLGGGETQYF. CDR3 DNA sequence: TGTGCCAGCATCTCCTTGGGAGGGGGGGAGACCCAGTACTTC.

The chain has TRBV7-8 and TRBJ1-6, with TRBD1 matching 7 bases. From germline, CDR1 is SGHVS and CDR2 FQNEAQ. CDR3 length: 18 residues. J was trimmed by 0 bases and V by 5 bases; bases with no gene match: 10. In DNA, the CDR3 is TGTGCCAGCAGCCCCGAGGACAGGTCGAGCTCCTATAATTCACCCCTCCACTTT. It codes for CASSPEDRSSSYNSPLHF.

This clone showed up just a few times. This sequence joins TRBV9 and TRBJ1-5, with D perhaps TRBD1 (5 bases). Trimming cost V 2 bases and J 9 bases, with 21 bases left between them. This CDR3 is 16 amino acids long. Germline V gene lookup returns CDR1 SGDLS and CDR2 YYNGEE. The CDR3 sequence is CASSVPWGSGSGPQHF. CDR3 DNA sequence: TGTGCCAGCAGCGTCCCGTGGGGGTCCGGGTCAGGGCCCCAGCATTTT.

This clone was found a few times. The genes are TRBV5-1 and TRBJ1-2, with 7 bases aligning to TRBD1. V shed 4 bases and J 1 base; nucleotides not matched to a gene: 7. The germline CDR1 and CDR2 sequences are SGHRS and YFSETQ. CDR3 length: 15 amino acids. CDR3 nucleotides: TGCGCCAGCAGCACCGGGACAGTCAATAACTATGGCTACACCTTC. It specifies CASSTGTVNNYGYTF.